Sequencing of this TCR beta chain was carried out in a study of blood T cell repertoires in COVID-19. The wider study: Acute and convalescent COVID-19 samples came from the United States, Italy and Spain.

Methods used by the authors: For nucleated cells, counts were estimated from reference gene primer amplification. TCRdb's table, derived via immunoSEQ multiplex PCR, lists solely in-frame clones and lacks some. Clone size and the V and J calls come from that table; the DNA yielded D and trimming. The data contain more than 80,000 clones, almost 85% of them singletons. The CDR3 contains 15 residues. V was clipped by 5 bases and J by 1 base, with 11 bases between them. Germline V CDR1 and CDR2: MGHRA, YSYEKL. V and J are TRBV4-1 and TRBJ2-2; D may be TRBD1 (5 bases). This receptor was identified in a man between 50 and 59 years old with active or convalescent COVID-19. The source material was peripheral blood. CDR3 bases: TGCGCCAGCAGCGACCCAGGGCGGAACACCGGGGAGCTGTTTTTT. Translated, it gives CASSDPGRNTGELFF.